Listed below are T cell receptor beta chains from one sample, sequenced in a study of Graves' ophthalmopathy and Graves' hyperthyroidism. Each CDR3 protein is one row after TCRdb ran MiXCR on the multiplex PCR reads. Counted here are hundreds of thousands of distinct CDR3 sequences, approximately 42% occurring once; the ten biggest clones make up about half. The sample was peripheral blood. All receptors come from an adult man with Graves' ophthalmopathy. The CDR3 runs from the conserved cysteine through the conserved F or W. D genes are given only for firm matches. Rows give clone size only sometimes, using once, few, many, or a class for an expanded clone.

j_gene: TRBJ1-1; abundance: few; d_gene: -; v_gene: TRBV20-1; CDR3nt: TGCAGTGCTACCCTACACACTGAAGCTTTCTTT; CDR3aa: CSATLHTEAFF
j_gene: TRBJ2-2; abundance: few; d_gene: -; v_gene: TRBV7-9; CDR3nt: TGTGCCAGCAGGCCGTCCCCGAACACCGGGGAGCTGTTTTTT; CDR3aa: CASRPSPNTGELFF
j_gene: TRBJ1-2; abundance: many; d_gene: TRBD1; v_gene: TRBV6-6; CDR3nt: TGTGCCAGCAGTTACCCGACAGGGGCCTTAAACTATGGCTACACCTTC; CDR3aa: CASSYPTGALNYGYTF
j_gene: TRBJ1-1; abundance: few; d_gene: -; v_gene: TRBV5-8; CDR3nt: TGTGCCAGCAGCTTTAGGGGACGGGCGAACACTGAAGCTTTCTTT; CDR3aa: CASSFRGRANTEAFF
j_gene: TRBJ1-5; abundance: -; d_gene: -; v_gene: TRBV7-2; CDR3nt: TGTGCCAGCAGTTTACAGGGATTTAGCAATCAGCCCCAGCATTTT; CDR3aa: CASSLQGFSNQPQHF
j_gene: TRBJ2-7; abundance: -; d_gene: TRBD1; v_gene: TRBV9; CDR3nt: TGTGCCAGCAGCGTAGATGGACAGGGGGCTGAAGAGCAGTACTTC; CDR3aa: CASSVDGQGAEEQYF
j_gene: TRBJ1-1; abundance: few; d_gene: -; v_gene: TRBV4-1; CDR3nt: TGCGCCAGCAGCCAAGAGAGAATGCTGGGGACTGAAGCTTTCTTT; CDR3aa: CASSQERMLGTEAFF
j_gene: TRBJ1-2; abundance: few; d_gene: TRBD1; v_gene: TRBV7-2; CDR3nt: TGTGCCAGCAGCTTGGGACAGGGGTTCTATGGCTACACCTTC; CDR3aa: CASSLGQGFYGYTF
j_gene: TRBJ1-3; abundance: -; d_gene: -; v_gene: TRBV10-3; CDR3nt: TGTGCCATCAGTGGGACAGAGACTGGAAACACCATATATTTT; CDR3aa: CAISGTETGNTIYF
j_gene: TRBJ2-7; abundance: -; d_gene: TRBD1; v_gene: TRBV19; CDR3nt: TGTGCCAGTAGCCTTCCGGGACAGGGGGCGGACGAGCAGTACTTC; CDR3aa: CASSLPGQGADEQYF
j_gene: TRBJ2-7; abundance: few; d_gene: -; v_gene: TRBV10-3; CDR3nt: TGTGCCAGCAGCCAAGGGCTGGCCTTCAGAAGAGTCTACGAGCAGTACTTC; CDR3aa: CASSQGLAFRRVYEQYF
j_gene: TRBJ1-1; abundance: few; d_gene: -; v_gene: TRBV7-9; CDR3nt: TGTGCCAGCAGCCCACTGGATGAAGCTTTCTTT; CDR3aa: CASSPLDEAFF
j_gene: TRBJ1-4; abundance: -; d_gene: -; v_gene: TRBV7-9; CDR3nt: TGTGCCAGCAGCTTCCGGGGACGGGTTGAAAAACTGTTTTTT; CDR3aa: CASSFRGRVEKLFF
j_gene: TRBJ2-1; abundance: -; d_gene: TRBD1; v_gene: TRBV9; CDR3nt: TGTGCCAGCAGCGTTACCGGGACAGGGAGTAGTGAGCAGTTCTTC; CDR3aa: CASSVTGTGSSEQFF
j_gene: TRBJ2-5; abundance: -; d_gene: TRBD1; v_gene: TRBV9; CDR3nt: TGTGCCAGCAGCGTGGGACAGGGGGGACCCTGGGAGACCCAGTACTTC; CDR3aa: CASSVGQGGPWETQYF
j_gene: TRBJ1-1; abundance: -; d_gene: -; v_gene: TRBV12-3/TRBV12-4; CDR3nt: TGTGCCAGCAATGACCAGGGGTCAGGGAACACTGAAGCTTTCTTT; CDR3aa: CASNDQGSGNTEAFF
j_gene: TRBJ2-2; abundance: -; d_gene: TRBD1; v_gene: TRBV20-1; CDR3nt: TGCAGTGCTGCCCGGGACAGGGAGAACACCGGGGAGCTGTTTTTT; CDR3aa: CSAARDRENTGELFF
j_gene: TRBJ1-1; abundance: -; d_gene: -; v_gene: TRBV7-2; CDR3nt: TGTGCCAGCAGCTTAGCTTCTATAGGGATGAACACTGAAGCTTTCTTT; CDR3aa: CASSLASIGMNTEAFF
j_gene: TRBJ1-1; abundance: -; d_gene: -; v_gene: TRBV10-1; CDR3nt: TGCGCCAGCAGTGAATTAAGACAAGGAGGAGCTGAAGCTTTCTTT; CDR3aa: CASSELRQGGAEAFF